In its sample, the clone carrying this T cell receptor (beta chain) was seen once. No antigen is known for it. This sample is part of a study of T cell responses to AZD1222 COVID-19 vaccine. Findings and limits, study-wide: Increases in Spike-specific TCR breadth and depth were seen after two AZD1222 doses. Distributed over spike, vaccine-associated CD4 TCRs predominated at 160-218 and 743-854.

V was clipped by 3 bases and J by 4 bases, with 18 bases between them. The CDR3 runs to 17 residues. Germline V gene lookup returns CDR1 MDHEN and CDR2 SYDVKM. The data were produced by immunoSEQ multiplex PCR, yet TCRdb's version contains in-frame clones alone and is incomplete. The data hold approximately 160,000 clones, with around 91% observed a single time. V and J are TRBV28 and TRBJ2-2; D uncertain. The receptor's source is an adult in good health. The sample was peripheral blood, taken on day 0 of AZD1222 vaccination. CDR3 bases: TGTGCCAGCAGTTTCGGCTACAGAACCGGCGGCACCGGGGAGCTGTTTTTT. Its protein product is CASSFGYRTGGTGELFF.